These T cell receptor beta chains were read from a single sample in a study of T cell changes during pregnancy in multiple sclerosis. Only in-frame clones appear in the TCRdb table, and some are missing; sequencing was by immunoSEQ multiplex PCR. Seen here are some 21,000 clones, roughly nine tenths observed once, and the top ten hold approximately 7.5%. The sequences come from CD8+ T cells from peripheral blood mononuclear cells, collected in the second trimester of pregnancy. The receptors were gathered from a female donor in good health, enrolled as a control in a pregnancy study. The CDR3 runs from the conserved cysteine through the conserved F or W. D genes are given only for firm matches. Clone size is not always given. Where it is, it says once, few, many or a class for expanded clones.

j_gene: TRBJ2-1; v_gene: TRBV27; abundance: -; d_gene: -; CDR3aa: CASSPGGYNEQFF; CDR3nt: TGTGCCAGCAGTCCCGGGGGATACAATGAGCAGTTCTTC
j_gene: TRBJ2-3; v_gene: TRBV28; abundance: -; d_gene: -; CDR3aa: CASSWGLAAPPTDTQYF; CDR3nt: TGTGCCAGCAGTTGGGGTCTAGCAGCCCCCCCCACAGATACGCAGTATTTT
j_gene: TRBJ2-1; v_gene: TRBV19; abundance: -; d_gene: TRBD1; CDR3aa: CASSALQGNEQFF; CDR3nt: TGTGCCAGTAGTGCGCTACAGGGGAATGAGCAGTTCTTC
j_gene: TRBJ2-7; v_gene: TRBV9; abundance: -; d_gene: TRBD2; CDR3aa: CASSFFGGAGIDEQYF; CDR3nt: TGTGCCAGCAGCTTTTTCGGGGGGGCGGGAATTGACGAGCAGTACTTC
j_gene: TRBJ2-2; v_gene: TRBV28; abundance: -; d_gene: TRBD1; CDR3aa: CATRTGDTGELFF; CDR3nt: TGTGCCACTCGGACAGGGGACACCGGGGAGCTGTTTTTT
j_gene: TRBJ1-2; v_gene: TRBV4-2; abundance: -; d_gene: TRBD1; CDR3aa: CASSPDRGFYGYIF; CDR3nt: TGTGCCAGCAGCCCGGACAGGGGATTCTATGGCTACATCTTC
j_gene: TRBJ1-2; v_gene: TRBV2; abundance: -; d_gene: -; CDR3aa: CASDGGGSWYTF; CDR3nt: TGTGCCAGCGACGGGGGAGGGTCTTGGTACACCTTC
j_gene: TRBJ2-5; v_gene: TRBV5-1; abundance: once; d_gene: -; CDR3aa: CASSLREPQETQYF; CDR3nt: TGCGCCAGCAGCTTGCGGGAGCCCCAAGAGACCCAGTACTTC
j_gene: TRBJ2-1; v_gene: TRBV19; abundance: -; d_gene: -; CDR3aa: CASSVGWDEQFF; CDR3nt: TGTGCCAGTAGTGTCGGGTGGGATGAGCAGTTCTTC
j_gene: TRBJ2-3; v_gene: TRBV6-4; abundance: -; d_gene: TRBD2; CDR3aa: CASRSIAGGPGDTQYF; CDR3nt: TGTGCCAGCAGATCCATAGCGGGAGGGCCGGGAGATACGCAGTATTTT
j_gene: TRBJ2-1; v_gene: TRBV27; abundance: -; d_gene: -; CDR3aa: CASSRNNEQFF; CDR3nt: TGTGCCAGCAGTCGTAACAATGAGCAGTTCTTC
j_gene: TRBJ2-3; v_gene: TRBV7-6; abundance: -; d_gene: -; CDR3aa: CASSLVGGGARDTQYF; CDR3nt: TGTGCCAGCAGCTTAGTGGGTGGGGGGGCAAGAGATACGCAGTATTTT
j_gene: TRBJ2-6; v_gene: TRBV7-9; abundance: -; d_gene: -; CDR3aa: CASSPRTGGANVLTF; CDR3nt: TGTGCCAGCAGCCCCCGTACGGGGGGGGCCAACGTCCTGACTTTC
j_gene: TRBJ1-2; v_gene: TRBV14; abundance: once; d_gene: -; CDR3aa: CASSQGSGAYGYTF; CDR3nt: TGTGCCAGCAGCCAGGGTTCTGGAGCTTATGGCTACACCTTC
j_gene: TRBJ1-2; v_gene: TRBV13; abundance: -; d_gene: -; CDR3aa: CASSSTGWGSGTF; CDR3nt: -
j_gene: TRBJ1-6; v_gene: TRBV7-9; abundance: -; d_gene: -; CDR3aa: CASTLGGVNSPLHF; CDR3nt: TGTGCCAGCACCCTAGGGGGGGTTAATTCACCCCTCCACTTT
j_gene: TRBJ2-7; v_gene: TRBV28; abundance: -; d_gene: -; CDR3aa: CASRNRVRIYHEQYF; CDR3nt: TGTGCCAGCAGAAACAGGGTAAGGATTTATCACGAGCAGTACTTC
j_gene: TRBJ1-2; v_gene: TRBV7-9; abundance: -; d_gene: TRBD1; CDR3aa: CASSFFGTGFNYGYTF; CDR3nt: TGTGCCAGCAGCTTCTTCGGGACAGGGTTTAACTATGGCTACACCTTC
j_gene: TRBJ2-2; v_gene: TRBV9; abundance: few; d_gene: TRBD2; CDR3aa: CASSVGWGGTGELFF; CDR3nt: TGTGCCAGCAGCGTAGGGTGGGGGGGGACCGGGGAGCTGTTTTTT
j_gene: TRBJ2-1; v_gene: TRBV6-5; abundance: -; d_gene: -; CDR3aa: CASSWGNNEQFF; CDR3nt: TGTGCCAGCAGTTGGGGCAACAATGAGCAGTTCTTC
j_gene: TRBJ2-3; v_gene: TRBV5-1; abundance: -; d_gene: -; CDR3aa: CASSLGQMSTDTQYF; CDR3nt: TGCGCCAGCAGCTTGGGGCAGATGAGCACAGATACGCAGTATTTT
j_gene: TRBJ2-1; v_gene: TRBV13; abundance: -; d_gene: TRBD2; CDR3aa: CASSLGRGGRDEQFF; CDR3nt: TGTGCCAGCAGCTTAGGACGGGGGGGTAGGGATGAGCAGTTCTTC
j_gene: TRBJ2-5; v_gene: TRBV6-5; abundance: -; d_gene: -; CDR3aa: CASSWRFQETQYF; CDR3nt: TGTGCCAGCAGCTGGAGGTTTCAAGAGACCCAGTACTTC
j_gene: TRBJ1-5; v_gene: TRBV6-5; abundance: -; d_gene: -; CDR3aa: CASRRGQGGKQPQHF; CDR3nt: TGTGCCAGCAGACGCGGTCAGGGAGGAAAACAGCCCCAGCATTTT
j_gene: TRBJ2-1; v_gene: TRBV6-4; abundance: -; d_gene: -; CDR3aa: CASSRSGESEEQFF; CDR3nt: TGTGCCAGCAGTCGGTCAGGGGAGTCGGAAGAGCAGTTCTTC
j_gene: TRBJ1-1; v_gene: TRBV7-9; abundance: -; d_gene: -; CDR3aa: CASTSWANTEAFF; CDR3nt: TGTGCCAGCACCTCGTGGGCGAACACTGAAGCTTTCTTT